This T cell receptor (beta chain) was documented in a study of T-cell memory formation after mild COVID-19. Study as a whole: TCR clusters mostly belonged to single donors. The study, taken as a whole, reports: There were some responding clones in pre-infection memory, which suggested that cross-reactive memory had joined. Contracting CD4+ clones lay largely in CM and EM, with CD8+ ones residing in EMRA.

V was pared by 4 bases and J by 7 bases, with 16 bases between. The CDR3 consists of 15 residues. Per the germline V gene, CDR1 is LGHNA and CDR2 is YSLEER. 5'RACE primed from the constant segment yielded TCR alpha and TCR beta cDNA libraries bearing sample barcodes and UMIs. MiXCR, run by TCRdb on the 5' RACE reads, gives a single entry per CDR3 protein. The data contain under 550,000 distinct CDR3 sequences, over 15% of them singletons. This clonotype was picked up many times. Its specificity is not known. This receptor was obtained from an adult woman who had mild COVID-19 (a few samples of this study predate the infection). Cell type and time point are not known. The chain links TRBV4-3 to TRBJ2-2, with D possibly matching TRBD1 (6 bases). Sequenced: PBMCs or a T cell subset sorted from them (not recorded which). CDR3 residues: CASSLKGEQHGELFF. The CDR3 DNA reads TGCGCCAGCAGCCTAAAGGGGGAACAGCACGGGGAGCTGTTTTTT.